Below, 17 T cell receptor beta chains from the same sample are listed, as sequenced in a study of cytomegalovirus exposure and HLA in healthy donors. The PCR used 60 Vbeta and 13 Jbeta primers. Some clones are missing from TCRdb's copy, which holds only in-frame ones; the method was immunoSEQ multiplex PCR. The table records 40,000 to 55,000 clones, about three quarters of them present only once. Sample: PBMCs. The receptor set was obtained from a man between 18 and 29 years old in good health and CMV-seronegative.

The CDR3 spells CASSLVYRNQTQYF. Here the CDR3 DNA reads TGTGCCAGCAGCTTGGTTTACAGGAACCAGACCCAGTACTTC. The chain links TRBV7-9 to TRBJ2-5; D possibly corresponds to TRBD1 (5 bases). The V end was cut by 3 bases, the J end by 6 bases, with 14 bases between. Germline CDR1 is SEHNR and CDR2 is FQNEAQ (reference sequence). This CDR3 has 14 residues. Complete variable domain (other parts from reference TRBV7-9 and TRBJ2-5): DTGVSQNPRHKITKRGQNVTFRCDPISEHNRLYWYRQTLGQGPEFLTYFQNEAQLEKSRLLSDRFSAERPKGSFSTLEIQRTEQGDSAMYLCASSLVYRNQTQYFGPGTRLLVL.

This clone was observed a handful of times. The chain is built from TRBV10-3 and TRBJ2-7, with D perhaps matching TRBD1 (5 bases). CDR1 is ENHRY, CDR2 SYGVKD, per germline. With 7 bases removed from V and 1 base from J, the gap between germline ends came to 11 bases. The CDR3 is 13 residues long. As DNA, the CDR3 is TGTGCCATCACTCCGACAGAGTCCTACGAGCAGTACTTC. It specifies CAITPTESYEQYF.

The chain couples TRBV7-2 to TRBJ2-2, with TRBD1 identical over 7 bases. V lost 1 base to trimming and J lost 1 base; unmatched junction nucleotides: 0. The length of the CDR3 is 15 residues. CDR1 is SGHTA and CDR2 is FQGNSA in the germline V gene. CDR3 DNA: TGTGCCAGCAGCTTAGGGACAGGGAACACCGGGGAGCTGTTTTTT. Protein product: CASSLGTGNTGELFF.

The genes are TRBV30 and TRBJ2-1, with 7 bases identical to TRBD1. Germline CDR1 reads GTSNPN; CDR2 reads SVGIG (reference sequence). V lost 0 bases to trimming and J lost 4 bases; unmatched junction nucleotides: 9. CDR3 length: 16 amino acids. The CDR3 sequence: CAWSVGWDRRYNEQFF. As DNA, the CDR3 is TGTGCCTGGAGTGTTGGGTGGGACAGAAGGTACAATGAGCAGTTCTTC.

This sequence joins TRBV5-6 and TRBJ1-2; D might be TRBD1 (6 bases). Per germline, CDR1 SGHDT and CDR2 YYEEEE. V dropped 0 bases and J dropped 2 bases, with 8 bases sitting between them. This CDR3 contains 14 residues. The CDR3 sequence: CASSLVGGNYGYTF. In nucleotides, the CDR3 is TGTGCCAGCAGCTTGGTTGGGGGCAACTATGGCTACACCTTC.

This chain uses TRBV5-1 with TRBJ2-5, with D hard to call. This CDR3 contains 15 residues. Trimming left V 0 bases short and J 1 base short, with 10 bases between. Germline V gene sequence: CDR1 SGHRS, CDR2 YFSETQ. Here the CDR3 DNA reads TGCGCCAGCAGCTTGGCTCTGGCAGTCCAAGAGACCCAGTACTTC. This codes for CASSLALAVQETQYF.

The genes are TRBV7-9 and TRBJ2-7, with D perhaps TRBD2 (5 bases). Trimming took 4 bases from V and 2 from J, leaving 12 bases between them. Per the germline V gene, CDR1 is SEHNR and CDR2 is FQNEAQ (reference sequence). The CDR3 covers 14 residues. CDR3 nucleotides: TGTGCCAGCAGCTCCTCGACTATCCCCTACGAGCAGTACTTC. This translates into CASSSSTIPYEQYF.

Only a few counts were recorded for this clone. V is TRBV18 and J is TRBJ1-1; D is perhaps TRBD1 (5 bases). This CDR3 region has 14 residues. Per germline, CDR1 KGHSH and CDR2 LQKENI. V lost 2 bases to trimming and J lost 1 base, with 8 bases between them. CDR3 in amino acids: CASSPSGQNTEAFF. The CDR3 nucleotides are TGTGCCAGCTCACCATCAGGACAGAACACTGAAGCTTTCTTT.

This chain connects TRBV27 to TRBJ1-1, with 7 bases that match TRBD1. From germline, CDR1 is MNHEY and CDR2 SMNVEV (reference sequence). V lost 6 bases, J lost 5 bases, and 3 bases stayed unmatched. The CDR3 extends over 12 amino acids. The CDR3 region is CASSLQGTEAFF. The CDR3 bases are TGTGCCAGCAGCTTACAGGGGACTGAAGCTTTCTTT.

V and J are TRBV18 and TRBJ2-7; 7 bases map to TRBD2. Trimming at V came to 6 bases and at J to 5 bases, leaving 1 base not matched to a gene. The CDR3 length is 11 residues. CDR1 and CDR2 (germline): KGHSH, LQKENI. The CDR3 region has the DNA TGTGCCAGCTCCGCGGGGGACGAGCAGTACTTC. Its translation: CASSAGDEQYF.

The chain employs TRBV7-2 and TRBJ2-7; maybe TRBD2 (6 bases). The CDR3 sequence is 15 residues long. CDR1 is SGHTA, CDR2 FQGNSA, per germline. V was cut by 4 bases and J by 3 bases, with 16 bases left in between. CDR3 sequence reads: CASSSFQPGDYEQYF. In nucleotides, the CDR3 is TGTGCCAGCAGCTCTTTTCAACCGGGAGACTACGAGCAGTACTTC.

This clone was seen a single time. The chain uses TRBV7-8 and TRBJ1-6; D is uncertain. From germline, CDR1 is SGHVS and CDR2 FQNEAQ. V was pared by 0 bases and J by 8 bases, with 5 bases between. The CDR3 consists of 13 residues. The CDR3 DNA reads TGTGCCAGCAGCTTAGCGCCGGATTCACCCCTCCACTTT. Translating it yields CASSLAPDSPLHF. Supplemented by reference TRBV7-8 and TRBJ1-6, the full variable domain reads GAGVSQSPRYKVAKRGQDVALRCDPISGHVSLFWYQQALGQGPEFLTYFQNEAQLDKSGLPSDRFFAERPEGSVSTLKIQRTQQEDSAVYLCASSLAPDSPLHFGNGTRLTVT.

The chain uses TRBV20-1 and TRBJ1-2; D ambiguous. This CDR3 has 11 residues. The germline gives CDR1 DFQATT, CDR2 SNEGSKA (reference sequence). The V end was cut by 3 bases, the J end by 8 bases, with 10 bases between. The CDR3 DNA follows: TGCAGTGCTAGCGACGGGAAGGGCTACACCTTC. Translating gives CSASDGKGYTF.

This chain connects TRBV4-2 to TRBJ2-7; 8 bases are a match to TRBD2. Germline V lookup: CDR1 LGHNA, CDR2 YNFKEQ. After removal of 3 bases from V and 5 bases from J, the junction contained 12 bases not matched to a gene. CDR3 length: 16 amino acids. CDR3 residues: CASSQGDGGRPHEQYF. The CDR3 DNA follows: TGTGCCAGCAGCCAGGGGGATGGCGGGAGGCCCCACGAGCAGTACTTC.

Here the CDR3 DNA reads TGCGCCAGCAGCCCACTACAGGGTGGTTTAGAGACCCAGTACTTC. It is translated as CASSPLQGGLETQYF. V is TRBV4-1 and J is TRBJ2-5, with D possibly TRBD1 on 6 matching bases. The V and J ends lost 4 bases and 4 bases respectively, with 16 bases between them. This CDR3 has 15 residues. Germline V gene lookup returns CDR1 MGHRA and CDR2 YSYEKL.

This chain joins TRBV6-5 and TRBJ1-3, with TRBD1 identical over 7 bases. Germline V CDR1 and CDR2: MNHEY, SVGAGI. This CDR3 has 12 amino acids. Trimming cost V 9 bases and J 5 bases; bases outside gene matches: 4. The CDR3 DNA reads TGTGCCAGTGGACAGGCAAGAAACACCATATATTTT. Translation: CASGQARNTIYF.

The CDR3: CASTGDLANVLTF. The CDR3 DNA sequence: TGTGCCAGCACCGGGGACTTGGCCAACGTCCTGACTTTC. The chain links TRBV28 to TRBJ2-6; tentatively, D is TRBD2 (6 bases). The ends were cut back, 7 bases at V and 6 bases at J, with 10 bases in the middle. The length of the CDR3 is 13 residues. The germline V gene encodes CDR1 MDHEN and CDR2 SYDVKM.